This is a list of T cell receptor beta chains from one sample in a study of T-cell reconstitution after alpha-beta-depleted transplantation in children. TCRdb reprocessed the PCR reads via MiXCR and lists one record per CDR3 protein. The data contain about 110,000 distinct CDR3 sequences, about a tenth of them singletons. Sample: PBMCs, taken before TCRalphabeta/CD19-depleted stem cell transplant. These receptor sequences come from a boy aged 2-9 years with acute lymphoblastic leukemia, due to receive a stem cell transplant. The CDR3 runs from the conserved cysteine through the conserved F or W.

j_call: TRBJ2-3; v_call: TRBV12-3/TRBV12-4; cdr3_length: 16; cdr3_aa: CASSLSTSGPTDTQYF
j_call: TRBJ2-1; v_call: TRBV7-7; cdr3_length: 15; cdr3_aa: CASSLGTSGNNEQFF
j_call: TRBJ2-1; v_call: TRBV20-1; cdr3_length: 18; cdr3_aa: CSASILLAEGSSYNEQFF
j_call: TRBJ2-2; v_call: TRBV10-3; cdr3_length: 15; cdr3_aa: CAISSGTGSTGELFF
j_call: TRBJ2-1; v_call: TRBV20-1; cdr3_length: 12; cdr3_aa: CSASQGGNEQFF
j_call: TRBJ2-7; v_call: TRBV30; cdr3_length: 14; cdr3_aa: CAWERTGVPYEQYF
j_call: TRBJ2-1; v_call: TRBV20-1; cdr3_length: 13; cdr3_aa: CSARIAGGHEQFF
j_call: TRBJ1-1; v_call: TRBV5-1; cdr3_length: 14; cdr3_aa: CASTVGAGHTEAFF
j_call: TRBJ1-2; v_call: TRBV5-1; cdr3_length: 16; cdr3_aa: CASSLGPKQVFYGYTF
j_call: TRBJ1-6; v_call: TRBV19; cdr3_length: 17; cdr3_aa: CASSGIRSTRSNSPLHF
j_call: TRBJ2-2; v_call: TRBV7-9; cdr3_length: 16; cdr3_aa: CASSSRTGVDTGELFF
j_call: TRBJ2-5; v_call: TRBV20-1; cdr3_length: 18; cdr3_aa: CSARDPGQGAEGWKTQYF
j_call: TRBJ2-7; v_call: TRBV6-1; cdr3_length: 14; cdr3_aa: CASSVGGSSYEQYF
j_call: TRBJ2-3; v_call: TRBV20-1; cdr3_length: 13; cdr3_aa: CSADPRGTDTQYF
j_call: TRBJ1-5; v_call: TRBV7-8; cdr3_length: 15; cdr3_aa: CASSLGRTSNQPQHF
j_call: TRBJ2-4; v_call: TRBV7-8; cdr3_length: 14; cdr3_aa: CASSIRTGSNIQYF
j_call: TRBJ2-2; v_call: TRBV5-1; cdr3_length: 17; cdr3_aa: CASSTGGGTQPTGELFF
j_call: TRBJ2-7; v_call: TRBV7-9; cdr3_length: 15; cdr3_aa: CASSSRSPLTYEQYF
j_call: TRBJ2-3; v_call: TRBV18; cdr3_length: 14; cdr3_aa: CASSADRATDTQYF
j_call: TRBJ2-1; v_call: TRBV20-1; cdr3_length: 14; cdr3_aa: CSASRWSSYNEQFF